The 4 T cell receptor beta chains below were found in one sample sequenced in a study of CD8 T cells in ankylosing spondylitis. TCRdb fed the 5' RACE reads into MiXCR, producing one record per CDR3 protein. This table holds 150,000 to 200,000 distinct CDR3 sequences, over 10% found once. Sequences were obtained from blood, either unsorted or a sorted T cell fraction (not recorded which). Every receptor here comes from a female donor with ankylosing spondylitis or in good health (not recorded which).

This clonotype came up many times. J is TRBJ2-7 and V is TRBV28; possibly TRBD2 for D (5 bases). The CDR3 consists of 12 residues. V was trimmed by 8 bases and J by 6 bases, leaving 14 bases between them. Germline CDR1 is MDHEN and CDR2 is SYDVKM. CDR3: CASQKSSSEQYF. As DNA, the CDR3 is TGTGCCAGCCAAAAATCTAGCAGCGAGCAGTACTTC.

This clonotype was recorded many times. V gene TRBV12-3 or TRBV12-4 combines with J gene TRBJ2-3; possibly TRBD2 for D (5 bases). V was trimmed by 7 bases and J by 6 bases, leaving 14 bases between them. CDR3 size: 13 residues. The CDR3 nucleotides are TGTGCCAGCACCCAGGAGGTTTTGGATACGCAGTATTTT. Its translation: CASTQEVLDTQYF.

In this sample, this clonotype turned up many times. The V gene is TRBV20-1, the J gene TRBJ2-1, with 10 bases matching TRBD2. CDR1 is DFQATT, CDR2 SNEGSKA, per germline (reference sequence). The V and J ends lost 5 bases and 9 bases, in that order; junction bases with no gene match: 7. This CDR3 has 13 amino acids. CDR3 protein: CSALRTSGSEQFF. In nucleotides, the CDR3 is TGCAGTGCTCTACGGACTAGCGGAAGTGAGCAGTTCTTC.

This clonotype was seen more than once but under ten times. This CDR3 is CSAPDSPEVSGANVLTF. CDR3 coding DNA: TGCAGTGCCCCCGATAGCCCCGAGGTCTCTGGGGCCAACGTCCTGACTTTC. The chain has TRBV20-1 and TRBJ2-6; no reliable D call. Germline V gene data show CDR1 as DFQATT and CDR2 as SNEGSKA (reference sequence). The germline V and J ends were trimmed by 6 bases and 0 bases, with 18 bases remaining between them. The CDR3 has 17 residues.